This is a list of T cell receptor beta chains from one sample in a study of blood T cells in healthy people across ages. Each CDR3 protein is one row after TCRdb ran MiXCR on the 5' RACE reads. The sample records some 670,000 distinct CDR3 sequences, about 50% being singletons. The sample consisted of blood. The receptor set was obtained from a woman older than 75 in good health. Each CDR3 is given with its conserved first and last residue. The D gene is left open where the match is weak. Where a row states a size, it is once, few, many or the class of an expanded clone; other rows omit it.

.	TRBV7-8	TRBJ2-7	.	CASSPRHGLLYEQYF	TGTGCCAGCAGCCCCCGACACGGACTACTCTACGAGCAGTACTTC
few	TRBV18	TRBJ2-7	TRBD1	CASSQGTGDSYEQYF	TGTGCCAGCTCACAGGGGACAGGGGATTCCTACGAGCAGTACTTC
many	TRBV7-9	TRBJ2-3	.	CAVKGGNTDTQYF	TGTGCCGTAAAGGGGGGGAACACAGATACGCAGTATTTT
many	TRBV15	TRBJ2-7	.	CATSREPGSSYEQYF	TGTGCCACCAGCAGAGAACCAGGGAGCTCCTACGAGCAGTACTTC
.	TRBV12-3/TRBV12-4	TRBJ2-7	TRBD2	CASSLFSGGALSSYEQYF	TGTGCCAGCAGTTTATTTAGCGGGGGGGCCCTTAGCTCCTACGAGCAGTACTTC
.	TRBV7-2	TRBJ2-5	.	CASSLVWSSTETQYF	TGTGCCAGCAGCTTAGTTTGGTCTAGCACAGAGACCCAGTACTTC
.	TRBV29-1	TRBJ2-6	.	CSVENPVNVLTF	TGCAGCGTTGAGAATCCCGTCAACGTCCTGACTTTC
once	TRBV12-3/TRBV12-4	TRBJ2-3	TRBD2	CASSPRAGTTDTQYF	TGTGCCAGCAGTCCTAGAGCGGGGACCACAGATACGCAGTATTTT
.	TRBV7-2	TRBJ2-1	TRBD2	CASSLGTSVNNEQFF	TGTGCCAGCAGCTTAGGGACTAGCGTCAACAATGAGCAGTTCTTC
many	TRBV28	TRBJ2-1	TRBD1	CASSSTGAWRQFF	TGTGCCAGCAGTTCGACAGGGGCTTGGAGGCAGTTCTTC
.	TRBV20-1	TRBJ2-7	TRBD2	CSARNSGRTYEQYF	TGCAGTGCTAGGAATAGCGGGAGGACCTACGAGCAGTACTTC
.	TRBV6-6	TRBJ2-7	.	CASSYSGQISHEQYF	TGTGCTAGCAGTTACTCAGGGCAAATCTCCCACGAGCAGTACTTC
few	TRBV7-9	TRBJ2-1	TRBD2	CASSALAGGLHNEQFF	TGTGCCAGCAGCGCACTAGCGGGAGGACTTCACAATGAGCAGTTCTTC
.	TRBV28	TRBJ1-2	.	CASSLTANNYGYTF	TGTGCCAGCAGTTTGACAGCTAATAACTATGGCTACACCTTC
many	TRBV20-1	TRBJ2-4	TRBD1	CSATGTGDPKNIQYF	TGCAGTGCCACCGGGACAGGGGATCCCAAAAACATTCAGTACTTC
.	TRBV5-1	TRBJ2-3	.	CASNSGRNTDTQYF	TGCGCCAGCAACTCGGGCAGAAACACAGATACGCAGTATTTT